This passage covers 12 T cell receptor beta chains from one sample sequenced in a study of T cells in Graves' hyperthyroidism and ophthalmopathy. TCR beta CDR3 regions were amplified from RNA. Using the HTBI primer set, a first-round RT-PCR was run on the TCR CDR3. TCRdb passed the multiplex PCR reads through MiXCR, listing each CDR3 protein once. The repertoire holds nearly 750,000 distinct CDR3 sequences, with around 40% as singletons. Sequenced input: blood. The source is a woman in her forties with Graves' hyperthyroidism.

This clonotype has at least ten counts. The chain couples TRBV29-1 to TRBJ1-1; D possibly corresponds to TRBD1 (6 bases). V dropped 4 bases and J dropped 7 bases, with 10 bases sitting between them. The CDR3 length is 11 residues. The germline CDR1 and CDR2 sequences are SQVTM and ANQGSEA. CDR3 in DNA: TGCAGCGTTGTTAGGGGGAGTGAAGCTTTCTTT. Its protein is CSVVRGSEAFF.

This clonotype was found many times. This rearrangement joins TRBV11-3 to TRBJ2-7; 10 nucleotides line up with TRBD1. There are 15 residues in the CDR3. The V gene end was trimmed by 0 bases and the J gene end by 5 bases; junction bases not matched to a gene: 4. The germline CDR1 and CDR2 sequences are SGHNT and YENEEA. For the CDR3, the DNA is TGTGCCAGCAGCTTAGATCGGGACAGGGGTCACGAGCAGTACTTC. It yields the protein CASSLDRDRGHEQYF.

The table lists this clonotype with a few counts. The chain is built from TRBV19 and TRBJ1-4; the D gene is possibly TRBD1 (5 bases). The V and J ends lost 7 bases and 0 bases respectively, with 18 bases between them. This CDR3 has 17 residues. The germline V gene encodes CDR1 LNHDA and CDR2 SQIVND (reference sequence). CDR3 bases: TGTGCCAGTACCTCGAGCCGGGACCCACCAACTAATGAAAAACTGTTTTTT. It specifies CASTSSRDPPTNEKLFF.

The sample holds a few counts of this clonotype. The CDR3 protein is CASSYGGAGEKLFF. CDR3 nucleotides: TGTGCCAGCAGTTACGGGGGGGCTGGGGAAAAACTGTTTTTT. The V gene is TRBV28, the J gene TRBJ1-4, with D maybe TRBD1 (6 bases). Germline V gene lookup returns CDR1 MDHEN and CDR2 SYDVKM. V lost 4 bases, J lost 8 bases, and 14 bases lay in between. The CDR3 runs 14 residues.

This clonotype was counted ten times or more. The J gene is TRBJ2-2, the V gene TRBV29-1, with D unresolved. Per the germline V gene, CDR1 is SQVTM and CDR2 is ANQGSEA. This CDR3 is 13 amino acids long. V was shortened by 4 bases and J by 1 base, with 7 bases between the two germline ends. CDR3 bases: TGCAGCGTTGGTATGGTGAACACCGGGGAGCTGTTTTTT. Protein: CSVGMVNTGELFF.

This clonotype has ten or more counts. The genes are TRBV11-2 and TRBJ2-2; D uncertain. The CDR3 consists of 11 residues. V was pared by 11 bases and J by 1 base, with 5 bases between. Germline V CDR1 and CDR2: SGHAT, FQNNGV. The DNA of the CDR3 is TGTGCCCTCTTGAACACCGGGGAGCTGTTTTTT. It translates to CALLNTGELFF.

At least ten counts were recorded for this clonotype. At one end, the junction sequence differs from germline, possibly due to a read error. V and J are TRBV7-7 and TRBJ2-7; 7 bases line up with TRBD2. Germline-derived CDR1 and CDR2 are SSHAT and FNYEAQ (reference sequence). CDR3 length: 15 residues. As DNA, the CDR3 is TGTGCTAGCAGCTTACGGACGGGAGGTTCTTACGAGCAGTACTTC. Amino acid sequence: CASSLRTGGSYEQYF.

CDR3 residues: CASSPRQVMSEKLFF. The DNA for the CDR3 is TGTGCCAGCAGTCCTAGACAGGTTATGAGTGAAAAACTGTTTTTT. V usage is TRBV25-1 and J usage is TRBJ1-4, with D perhaps matching TRBD1 (6 bases). Germline CDR1 is MGHDK and CDR2 is SYGVNS. The CDR3 totals 15 residues. Trimming stripped 5 bases from V and 7 bases from J, with 17 bases between.

As for this clonotype: A much more abundant neighbour one base away suggests this may be a read error. The chain recombines TRBV12-3 or TRBV12-4 with TRBJ1-2, with D possibly matching TRBD1 (5 bases). V lost 6 bases and J lost 7, with 15 bases in between. The CDR3 is made up of 13 amino acids. DNA for the CDR3: TGTGCCAGCAGACCCGGACGGGGACTTGGCTACACCTTC. Its translation: CASRPGRGLGYTF.

This clonotype was counted only a few times. This rearrangement joins TRBV19 to TRBJ1-2; 8 nucleotides match TRBD1. Germline values: CDR1 LNHDA, CDR2 SQIVND (reference sequence). The CDR3 consists of 16 residues. The V and J ends lost 7 bases and 1 base, in that order; junction bases with no gene match: 11. CDR3 protein: CASTATGTGVNYGYTF. The CDR3 bases are TGTGCCAGTACCGCCACCGGGACAGGAGTTAACTATGGCTACACCTTC.

This clonotype turned up a few times. The chain joins TRBV14 to TRBJ2-5; D uncertain. V was pared by 4 bases and J by 5 bases, with 20 bases between. The CDR3 covers 16 residues. The V gene's germline CDR1 is SGHDN and CDR2 FVKESK. CDR3 DNA: TGTGCCAGCAGCCTCTTAGGCCCGTATTTAGCCGAGACCCAGTACTTC. This encodes CASSLLGPYLAETQYF.

The table lists this clonotype with a few counts. The chain couples TRBV19 to TRBJ2-2; 8 positions agree with TRBD1. The CDR3 is made up of 16 amino acids. Germline lookup yields CDR1 LNHDA and CDR2 SQIVND (reference sequence). With 5 bases clipped from V and 1 base from J, the junction kept 6 bases outside the gene matches. DNA for the CDR3: TGTGCCAGTAGTGAACACAGGGGGTTGAACACCGGGGAGCTGTTTTTT. Its translation: CASSEHRGLNTGELFF.